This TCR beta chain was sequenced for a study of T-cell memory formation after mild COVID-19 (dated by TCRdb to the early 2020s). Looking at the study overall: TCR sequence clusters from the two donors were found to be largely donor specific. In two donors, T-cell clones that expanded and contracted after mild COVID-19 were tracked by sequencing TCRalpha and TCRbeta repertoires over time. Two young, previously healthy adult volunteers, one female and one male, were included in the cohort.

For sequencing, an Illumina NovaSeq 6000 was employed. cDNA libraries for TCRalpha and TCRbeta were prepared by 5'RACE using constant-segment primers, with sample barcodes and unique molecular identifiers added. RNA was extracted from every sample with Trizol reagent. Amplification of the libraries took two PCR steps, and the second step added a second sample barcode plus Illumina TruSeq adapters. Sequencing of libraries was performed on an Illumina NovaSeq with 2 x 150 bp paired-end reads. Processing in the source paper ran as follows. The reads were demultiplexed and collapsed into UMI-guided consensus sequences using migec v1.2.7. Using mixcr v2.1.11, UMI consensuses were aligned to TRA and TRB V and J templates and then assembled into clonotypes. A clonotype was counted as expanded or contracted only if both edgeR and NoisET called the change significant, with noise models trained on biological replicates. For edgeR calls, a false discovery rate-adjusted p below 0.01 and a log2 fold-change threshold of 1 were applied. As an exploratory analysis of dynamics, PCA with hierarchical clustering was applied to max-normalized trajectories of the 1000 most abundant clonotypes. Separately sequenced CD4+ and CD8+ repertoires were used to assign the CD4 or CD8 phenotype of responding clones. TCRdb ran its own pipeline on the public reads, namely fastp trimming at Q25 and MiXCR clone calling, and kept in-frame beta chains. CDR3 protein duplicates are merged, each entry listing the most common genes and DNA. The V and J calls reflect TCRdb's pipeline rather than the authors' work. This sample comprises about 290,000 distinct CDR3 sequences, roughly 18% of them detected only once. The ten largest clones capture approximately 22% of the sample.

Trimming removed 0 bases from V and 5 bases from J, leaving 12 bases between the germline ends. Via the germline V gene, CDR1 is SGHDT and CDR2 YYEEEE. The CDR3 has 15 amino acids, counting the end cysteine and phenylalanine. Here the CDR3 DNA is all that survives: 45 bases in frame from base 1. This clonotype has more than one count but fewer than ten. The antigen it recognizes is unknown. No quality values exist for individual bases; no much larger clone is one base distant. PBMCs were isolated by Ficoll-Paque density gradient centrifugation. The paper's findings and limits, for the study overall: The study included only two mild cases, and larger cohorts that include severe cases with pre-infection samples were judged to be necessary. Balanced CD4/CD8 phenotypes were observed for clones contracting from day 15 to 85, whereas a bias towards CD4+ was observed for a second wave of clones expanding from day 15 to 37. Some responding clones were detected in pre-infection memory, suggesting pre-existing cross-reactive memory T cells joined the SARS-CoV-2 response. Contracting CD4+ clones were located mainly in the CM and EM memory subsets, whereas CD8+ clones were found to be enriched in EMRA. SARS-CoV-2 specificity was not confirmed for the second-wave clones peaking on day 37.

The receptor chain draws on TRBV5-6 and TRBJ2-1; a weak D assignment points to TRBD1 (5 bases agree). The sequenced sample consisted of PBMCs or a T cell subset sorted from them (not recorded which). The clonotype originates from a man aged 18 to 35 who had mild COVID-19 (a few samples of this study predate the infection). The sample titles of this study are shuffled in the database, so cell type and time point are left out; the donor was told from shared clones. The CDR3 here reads CASSLAARADNEQFF. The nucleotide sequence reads TGTGCCAGCAGCTTGGCCGCCAGGGCAGACAATGAGCAGTTCTTC.